These 26 T cell receptor beta chains originate from one sample sequenced in a study of control samples from healthy donors and cancer patients. Repertoires were generated with immunoSEQ multiplex PCR, while TCRdb's copy carries only in-frame clones and drops some. There are 150,000 or so clones in the sample; about 91% occur only once, and roughly 5.3% lies in the top ten. Source material: blood. Receptor source: a young woman in good health.

The chain couples TRBV7-8 to TRBJ2-1; TRBD2 matches at 8 bases. V gave up 5 bases and J gave up 6 bases; unmatched junction bases: 9. The CDR3 has 15 residues. From germline, CDR1 is SGHVS and CDR2 FQNEAQ. The CDR3 DNA reads as TGTGCCAGCAGCCTCTCGGGACTAGGAGGCAATGAGCAGTTCTTC. This encodes CASSLSGLGGNEQFF.

This chain uses TRBV9 with TRBJ2-7; TRBD2 agrees at 7 bases. This CDR3 contains 12 residues. CDR1 SGDLS and CDR2 YYNGEE come from the germline V gene. DNA for the CDR3: TGTGCGTCGTCTGGGAGGGCTGGGGAGCAGTACTTC. This encodes CASSGRAGEQYF.

The rearrangement uses TRBV5-5 and TRBJ1-5; D may be TRBD1 (6 bases). CDR3 size: 15 residues. Germline V gene lookup returns CDR1 SGHKS and CDR2 YYEKEE (reference sequence). Trimming removed 0 bases from V and 5 bases from J, with 12 bases in between. The CDR3 is CASSLGQGSYQPQHF. In DNA, the CDR3 is TGTGCCAGCAGCTTGGGGCAGGGGAGTTATCAGCCCCAGCATTTT.

This chain links TRBV12-3 or TRBV12-4 with TRBJ1-4; D is undetermined. The V and J ends lost 1 base and 3 bases respectively, with 3 bases between them. This CDR3 is built from 13 residues. The CDR3 nucleotides are TGTGCCAGCAGTTTAGGGGCTAATGAAAAACTGTTTTTT. Its protein is CASSLGANEKLFF.

This chain joins TRBV28 and TRBJ2-7; a weak D match, TRBD2 (5 bases). Trimming stripped 4 bases from V and 0 bases from J, with 16 bases between. CDR1 MDHEN and CDR2 SYDVKM come from the germline V gene. The CDR3 sequence is 16 residues long. In DNA form, the CDR3 reads TGTGCCAGCAGTTCCTCGTCGCGGGTCGGCTCCTACGAGCAGTACTTC. This sequence encodes CASSSSSRVGSYEQYF.

The genes are TRBV11-2 and TRBJ1-5, with 7 bases lining up with TRBD1. CDR3 length equals 18 residues. Germline loops: CDR1 SGHAT, CDR2 FQNNGV. Unmatched junction bases numbered 8, after V lost 0 bases and J lost 0 bases. This CDR3 is CASSLEGWDRYSNQPQHF. DNA of the CDR3: TGTGCCAGCAGCTTAGAAGGTTGGGACAGATATAGCAATCAGCCCCAGCATTTT.

This chain joins TRBV19 and TRBJ2-7, with a possible D match to TRBD2 (6 bases). The V end lost 5 bases, the J end lost 0 bases, and 14 bases lay between the germline ends. Germline loops: CDR1 LNHDA, CDR2 SQIVND (reference sequence). The CDR3 contains 15 residues. The CDR3 region is CASSGRAGSSYEQYF. As DNA, the CDR3 is TGTGCCAGTAGTGGGCGGGCCGGGAGCTCCTACGAGCAGTACTTC.

The chain recombines TRBV19 with TRBJ2-7; D call uncertain. From germline, CDR1 is LNHDA and CDR2 SQIVND (reference sequence). The CDR3 contains 13 residues. Trimming pared 5 bases from V and 4 bases from J, leaving 12 bases between. CDR3 DNA sequence: TGTGCCAGTAGTTTCGGCAGCCGGTACGAGCAGTACTTC. Its translation is CASSFGSRYEQYF. Complete variable domain (other parts from reference TRBV19 and TRBJ2-7): DGGITQSPKYLFRKEGQNVTLSCEQNLNHDAMYWYRQDPGQGLRLIYYSQIVNDFQKGDIAEGYSVSREKKESFPLTVTSAQKNPTAFYLCASSFGSRYEQYFGPGTRLTVT.

The chain links TRBV5-3 to TRBJ2-6; D is ambiguous. TRBV5-3 is an ORF, with its function uncertain. There are 20 residues in the CDR3. The V gene lost 0 bases and the J gene lost 0 bases, with 19 bases spanning the gap. CDR3 bases: TGTGCCAGAAGCTTGGAAGTGGCGCTGCCCTGGCTCTCTGGGGCCAACGTCCTGACTTTC. Amino acids: CARSLEVALPWLSGANVLTF.

The rearrangement joins TRBV4-1 to TRBJ2-3; 9 nucleotides line up with TRBD1. With V trimmed by 0 bases and J by 10 bases, 11 bases remained unmatched. Germline CDR1 and CDR2: MGHRA and YSYEKL. The CDR3 is 16 amino acids. Here the CDR3 DNA reads TGCGCCAGCAGCCAAGATAGCGGTACAGGGGGCGCGTCGCAGTATTTT. Translation gives CASSQDSGTGGASQYF.

The rearrangement uses TRBV24-1 and TRBJ2-2, with D perhaps matching TRBD1 or TRBD2 (6 bases each). V lost 5 bases and J 1 base, leaving 13 bases between the germline ends. The V gene's germline CDR1 is KGHDR and CDR2 SFDVKD. The CDR3 is made up of 16 amino acids. Here the CDR3 reads CATSGRGTWNTGELFF. Written as DNA, the CDR3 is TGTGCCACCAGTGGGAGGGGGACCTGGAACACCGGGGAGCTGTTTTTT.

This chain uses TRBV28 with TRBJ1-2; TRBD1 is a possible D gene (6 bases). V shed 5 bases and J shed 7 bases, with 17 bases lying between them. The germline CDR1 and CDR2 sequences are MDHEN and SYDVKM. This CDR3 contains 14 residues. CDR3 nucleotides: TGTGCCAGCAGTCCCCTGGTGGGACATGGTGGCTACACCTTC. Amino acid sequence: CASSPLVGHGGYTF.

This rearrangement joins TRBV9 to TRBJ2-5; 9 nucleotides agree with TRBD1. This CDR3 has 15 residues. With V trimmed by 3 bases and J by 1 base, 4 bases remained unmatched. Germline CDR1 is SGDLS and CDR2 is YYNGEE. The CDR3 spells CASSAGQGSQETQYF. The DNA of the CDR3 is TGTGCCAGCAGCGCGGGACAGGGATCCCAAGAGACCCAGTACTTC. Looking up the rest from reference TRBV9 and TRBJ2-5 gives the full variable domain: DSGVTQTPKHLITATGQRVTLRCSPRSGDLSVYWYQQSLDQGLQFLIQYYNGEERAKGNILERFSAQQFPDLHSELNLSSLELGDSALYFCASSAGQGSQETQYFGPGTRLLVL.

DNA for the CDR3: TGTGCCAGCAGTGTAACGACAGGGGGTAGCTATGGCTACACCTTC. This sequence encodes CASSVTTGGSYGYTF. The rearrangement joins TRBV28 to TRBJ1-2, with 9 bases matching TRBD1. Trimming at V came to 5 bases and at J to 4 bases, leaving 8 bases not matched to a gene. The germline CDR1 and CDR2 sequences are MDHEN and SYDVKM. CDR3 size: 15 residues.

The chain combines TRBV7-9 with TRBJ1-2; 7 bases map to TRBD1. CDR1 and CDR2 (germline): SEHNR, FQNEAQ (reference sequence). There are 14 residues in the CDR3. With 7 bases clipped from V and 3 bases from J, the junction kept 8 bases outside the gene matches. The CDR3 DNA follows: TGTGCCAGCACCGAGTCCGGGACAGACTATGGCTACACCTTC. Translating gives CASTESGTDYGYTF.

The V call is TRBV2, the J call TRBJ2-5; D is unresolved. CDR1 is SNHLY and CDR2 is FYNNEI in the germline V gene. V shed 5 bases and J shed 3 bases, with 7 bases lying between them. This CDR3 is 12 amino acids long. The CDR3 sequence: CASSPQEETQYF. CDR3 DNA sequence: TGTGCCAGCAGTCCCCAGGAAGAGACCCAGTACTTC.

This sequence joins TRBV5-5 and TRBJ1-5; weak D call: TRBD1 (6 bases). This CDR3 contains 15 residues. Germline V gene data show CDR1 as SGHKS and CDR2 as YYEKEE (reference sequence). Trimming stripped 4 bases from V and 5 bases from J, with 16 bases between. In DNA, the CDR3 is TGTGCCAGCAGCATGAACAGGGTTTCCGATCAGCCCCAGCATTTT. Translated, it gives CASSMNRVSDQPQHF.

This sequence joins TRBV2 and TRBJ1-2, with D possibly TRBD1 on 5 matching bases. The CDR3 runs to 16 residues. V was pared by 5 bases and J by 2 bases, with 18 bases between. CDR1 is SNHLY, CDR2 FYNNEI, per germline. CDR3 in DNA: TGTGCCAGCAGTCCTGGAGTAGGGGCGACAAACTATGGCTACACCTTC. This codes for CASSPGVGATNYGYTF.

The chain uses TRBV7-8 and TRBJ2-3; no clear D. CDR1 and CDR2 from the germline V gene are SGHVS and FQNEAQ. This CDR3 region has 15 residues. Trimming took 3 bases from V and 2 from J, leaving 12 bases between them. The CDR3, as DNA: TGTGCCAGCAGCTTCCGTCGACGCCCCACAGATACGCAGTATTTT. It encodes CASSFRRRPTDTQYF.

This chain joins TRBV5-1 and TRBJ2-3; D gene ambiguous. V dropped 1 base and J dropped 5 bases, with 11 bases sitting between them. Germline-derived CDR1 and CDR2 are SGHRS and YFSETQ. CDR3 size: 14 residues. CDR3 sequence (DNA): TGCGCCAGCAGCTTGAGGAAACCTGGAGATACGCAGTATTTT. Amino acids: CASSLRKPGDTQYF.

The V call is TRBV2, the J call TRBJ1-1; maybe TRBD1 (6 bases). V was trimmed by 2 bases and J by 5 bases, leaving 12 bases between them. This CDR3 region has 14 residues. Germline CDR1 and CDR2: SNHLY and FYNNEI. The CDR3 DNA follows: TGTGCCAGCAGTGAAAACGGGGGCGGAACTGAAGCTTTCTTT. Protein sequence: CASSENGGGTEAFF.

This clone was seen only a few times. The rearrangement joins TRBV30 to TRBJ1-2, with D unclear. Germline V CDR1 and CDR2: GTSNPN, SVGIG (reference sequence). CDR3 length: 11 amino acids. Trimming shortened V by 4 bases and J by 4 bases, and 7 bases separated the two germline ends. This chain's CDR3 is CAWTRVYGYTF. DNA of the CDR3: TGTGCCTGGACTAGGGTCTATGGCTACACCTTC.

This chain links TRBV7-9 with TRBJ1-5; unclear D gene. This CDR3 contains 12 residues. V lost 3 bases to trimming and J lost 9 bases, with 9 bases between them. Germline V CDR1 and CDR2: SEHNR, FQNEAQ (reference sequence). The CDR3 loop reads CASSFGILPQHF. CDR3 bases: TGTGCCAGCAGCTTTGGTATCCTGCCCCAGCATTTT.

The gene calls are TRBV6-1 and TRBJ2-5; 10 nucleotides align to TRBD2. V trimming: 6 bases; J trimming: 3 bases; junction bases outside the gene matches: 4. The length of the CDR3 is 14 residues. Germline V CDR1 and CDR2: MNHNS, SASEGT. The CDR3 is CASSRSGGEETQYF. The DNA of the CDR3 is TGTGCCAGCAGCCGGAGCGGGGGGGAAGAGACCCAGTACTTC.

The chain couples TRBV19 to TRBJ2-2; 9 bases line up with TRBD1. Trimming cost V 7 bases and J 0 bases; bases outside gene matches: 9. CDR3 length: 17 amino acids. Germline V gene sequence: CDR1 LNHDA, CDR2 SQIVND (reference sequence). CDR3 region: CASKTITGGANTGELFF. The DNA of the CDR3 is TGTGCCAGTAAAACGATAACAGGGGGCGCGAACACCGGGGAGCTGTTTTTT.

This chain connects TRBV25-1 to TRBJ2-1, with D maybe TRBD1 (5 bases). Trimming removed 10 bases from V and 0 bases from J, with 13 bases in between. This CDR3 contains 14 residues. Germline CDR1 and CDR2: MGHDK and SYGVNS. CDR3 sequence reads: CATGDSRSYNEQFF. In DNA form, the CDR3 reads TGTGCCACCGGTGACAGTCGCTCCTACAATGAGCAGTTCTTC.